This TCR beta chain comes out of a study of blood T cell repertoires in COVID-19. Study context: Samples representing acute and convalescent COVID-19 were sourced from the United States, Italy and Spain. PBMCs, B-cell-depleted T cells, or T cells provided the cDNA or gDNA that made up the material.

The CDR3 is 16 residues long. Germline trimming cut 6 bases from V and 0 bases from J; bases unmatched to any gene: 10. Germline loops: CDR1 MDHEN, CDR2 SYDVKM. During active infection, Seattle patients enrolled and were then monitored through disease. In this sample, this clone turned up a few times. Per the original methods: Amplified reference gene primers provided the basis for estimating nucleated cell counts. Only in-frame clones appear in the TCRdb table, and some are missing; sequencing was by immunoSEQ multiplex PCR. Clone size and the V and J calls come from that table; the DNA yielded D and trimming. This repertoire shows 250,000 to 350,000 clones, about 85% found once; its top ten account for roughly 0.94%.

This chain links TRBV28 with TRBJ1-1; 7 bases map to TRBD1. Input material: peripheral blood. The source is a human donor with COVID-19, enrolled during active disease. The donor label of this sample is uncertain. The CDR3 DNA is TGTGCCAGCAGCCCTGCCGGGACAGCCATGAACACTGAAGCTTTCTTT. This translates into CASSPAGTAMNTEAFF.